This T cell receptor beta chain came from a study of blood T cell repertoires in COVID-19. Overall study: T cells, B-cell-depleted T cells, or PBMCs provided the cDNA or gDNA that served as material.

Participants reported their clinical history, and cohort assignment relied on those reports. The study counted Cohort 3 donors as recovered given two negative PCRs, clearance, or symptom resolution. V lost 5 bases to trimming and J lost 6 bases; unmatched junction nucleotides: 3. The CDR3 covers 13 residues. Per the germline V gene, CDR1 is SQVTM and CDR2 is ANQGSEA. Original handling: Researchers report that nucleated cell counts were estimated from reference gene primer amplification. TCRdb's table, derived via immunoSEQ multiplex PCR, lists solely in-frame clones and lacks some. That table furnishes V, J and clone size, whereas the DNA furnished D and trimming. This table has around 300,000 clones, roughly 90% appearing once.

The sample taken for sequencing was PBMCs or T cells enriched from blood (not recorded which). The receptor comes from a woman under 40 who had recovered from COVID-19. V gene TRBV29-1 combines with J gene TRBJ2-2; 10 bases match TRBD2. The CDR3, as DNA: TGCAGCGTTTTCCTAGCGGGAGCCGGGGAGCTGTTTTTT. It yields the protein CSVFLAGAGELFF.